The rows below give T cell receptor beta chains drawn from one sample of a study of shared clonotypes between healthy human individuals. Libraries were prepared by immunoSEQ multiplex PCR; TCRdb keeps only in-frame clonotypes and omits some of them. The table includes around 700,000 clones, 92% detected once. The sequenced sample consisted of naive CD8+ T cells sorted from blood. Receptor source: a man aged 30-40 years in good health. Each CDR3 is given with its conserved first and last residue. A D gene is named only where the DNA matches it firmly. Clone size appears in some rows only: once, few, many, or a class for an expanded clone.

clone size,D gene,J gene,V gene,CDR3 protein,CDR3 DNA
NA,NA,TRBJ2-7,TRBV10-1,CASSVLGDLKGEQYF,TGCGCCAGCAGTGTCTTAGGGGACCTCAAAGGAGAGCAGTACTTC
few,NA,TRBJ1-4,TRBV2,CASLGNPTNEKLFF,TGTGCCAGTCTAGGGAATCCAACTAATGAAAAACTGTTTTTT
NA,TRBD2,TRBJ2-7,TRBV27,CASRKREAPYEQYF,TGTGCCAGCAGGAAGCGGGAGGCTCCCTACGAGCAGTACTTC
NA,NA,TRBJ1-1,TRBV6-1,CASSSYLYLQTEAFF,TGTGCCAGCAGTTCGTACTTGTACCTTCAAACTGAAGCTTTCTTT
NA,TRBD2,TRBJ2-7,TRBV28,CASSQIQGLADSWGEQYF,TGTGCCAGCAGCCAAATCCAGGGACTAGCGGACTCCTGGGGCGAGCAGTACTTC
NA,NA,TRBJ2-6,TRBV28,CASSLRVSRSGANVLTF,TGTGCCAGCAGTCTCCGAGTGAGCCGCTCTGGGGCCAACGTCCTGACTTTC
NA,NA,TRBJ2-7,TRBV27,CASRPGTPSYEQYF,TGTGCCAGCAGACCGGGAACTCCTTCCTACGAGCAGTACTTC
NA,NA,TRBJ2-7,TRBV5-4,CASSFGSSYEQYF,TGTGCCAGCAGCTTTGGGTCGAGCTACGAGCAGTACTTC
NA,NA,TRBJ2-1,TRBV27,CASSLGSAYNEQFF,TGTGCCAGCAGTTTGGGCAGTGCCTACAATGAGCAGTTCTTC
once,NA,TRBJ2-1,TRBV28,CASSSGLVSYNEQFF,TGTGCCAGCAGTTCCGGGCTAGTGAGCTACAATGAGCAGTTCTTC
NA,NA,TRBJ2-5,TRBV29-1,CSVVPRLGRQETQYF,TGCAGCGTTGTCCCCAGACTAGGTCGCCAAGAGACCCAGTACTTC
NA,NA,TRBJ1-1,TRBV10-2,CASSESGRYGDTEAFF,TGCGCCAGCAGTGAGTCGGGTAGGTACGGGGACACTGAAGCTTTCTTT
NA,NA,TRBJ2-1,TRBV7-9,CASSFAGLSLFEQFF,TGTGCCAGCAGCTTTGCAGGGCTTTCGCTGTTTGAGCAGTTCTTC
NA,NA,TRBJ1-2,TRBV10-1,CASSGWPDWGYTF,TGCGCCAGCAGTGGTTGGCCAGACTGGGGCTACACCTTC
NA,TRBD2,TRBJ2-7,TRBV7-2,CASSLYGGGGYEQYF,TGTGCCAGCAGCTTATACGGCGGGGGTGGCTACGAGCAGTACTTC
NA,NA,TRBJ2-3,TRBV27,CASRVSASTDTQYF,TGTGCCAGCCGAGTGAGCGCTAGCACAGATACGCAGTATTTT
once,NA,TRBJ2-7,TRBV10-3,CAISDDTETYEQYF,TGTGCCATCAGTGATGACACGGAGACCTACGAGCAGTACTTC
NA,NA,TRBJ1-1,TRBV4-2,CASSQDEGSVRDTEAFF,TGTGCCAGCAGCCAAGACGAGGGATCGGTAAGGGACACTGAAGCTTTCTTT
once,NA,TRBJ2-7,TRBV27,CASSFEGFKYEQYF,TGTGCCAGCAGTTTCGAGGGTTTCAAATACGAGCAGTACTTC
NA,NA,TRBJ1-2,TRBV28,CASRLTGSDYGYTF,TGTGCCAGCAGGCTAACAGGGTCGGACTATGGCTACACCTTC
NA,NA,TRBJ1-1,TRBV7-2,CASSPKGYRDEAFF,TGTGCCAGCAGCCCAAAGGGTTACAGGGATGAAGCTTTCTTT
NA,NA,TRBJ1-4,TRBV7-9,CASSLGEDEKLFF,TGTGCCAGCAGCTTAGGGGAGGATGAAAAACTGTTTTTT
NA,NA,TRBJ1-1,TRBV4-1,CASSQEGPSIATEAFF,TGCGCCAGCAGCCAAGAAGGTCCCTCGATCGCAACTGAAGCTTTCTTT
NA,NA,TRBJ2-3,TRBV7-2,CASSLDFTDTQYF,TGTGCCAGCAGCCTCGATTTCACAGATACGCAGTATTTT
NA,NA,TRBJ2-7,TRBV5-5,CASSLGWQGDFYEQYF,TGTGCCAGCAGCTTGGGATGGCAGGGGGACTTCTACGAGCAGTACTTC
NA,NA,TRBJ1-2,TRBV18,CASSPPAVYGYTF,TGTGCCAGCTCACCACCTGCAGTCTATGGCTACACCTTC
NA,NA,TRBJ1-5,TRBV7-9,CASSSEVDFNQPQHF,TGTGCCAGCAGCTCAGAGGTGGATTTCAATCAGCCCCAGCATTTT
NA,NA,TRBJ1-2,TRBV4-3,CASSQRTATSSNYGYTF,TGCGCCAGCAGCCAACGGACAGCCACTTCTTCTAACTATGGCTACACCTTC
NA,TRBD1,TRBJ1-2,TRBV2,CASRGDRDKGYTF,TGTGCCAGCAGGGGGGACAGGGATAAGGGCTACACCTTC
NA,TRBD1,TRBJ2-1,TRBV6-9,CASWTGSSYNEQFF,TGTGCCAGTTGGACAGGGAGCTCCTACAATGAGCAGTTCTTC
NA,NA,TRBJ2-1,TRBV9,CASSVEGLGYNEQFF,TGTGCCAGCAGCGTAGAGGGTCTAGGATACAATGAGCAGTTCTTC
NA,TRBD1,TRBJ2-7,TRBV4-1,CASSQALPGQAYEQYF,TGCGCCAGCAGCCAAGCCCTACCGGGACAGGCCTACGAGCAGTACTTC
NA,NA,TRBJ2-7,TRBV27,CATSRGGWEQYF,TGTGCCACCTCCAGGGGGGGTTGGGAGCAGTACTTC
NA,NA,TRBJ1-1,TRBV7-2,CATPGGGTEAFF,TGTGCCACCCCAGGCGGTGGCACTGAAGCTTTCTTT
once,NA,TRBJ2-3,TRBV7-9,CASSLATQTSTDTQYF,TGTGCCAGCAGCTTAGCGACTCAGACTAGCACAGATACGCAGTATTTT
NA,NA,TRBJ1-1,TRBV4-1,CASSQGQSWGTEAFF,TGCGCCAGCAGCCAAGGTCAGTCCTGGGGGACTGAAGCTTTCTTT
NA,NA,TRBJ2-1,TRBV7-2,CASSLAREGSYNEQFF,TGTGCCAGCAGCTTAGCGCGAGAGGGCTCGTACAATGAGCAGTTCTTC